Below are 2 T cell receptor beta chains sequenced from a single sample in a study of T cell repertoires in cytomegalovirus infection. Using its own MiXCR run on the reads, TCRdb lists one record per CDR3 protein. The sample shows 150,000 or so distinct CDR3 sequences, 23% of them seen only once. What was sequenced was PBMCs. All receptors come from a human donor in good health (CMV status not recorded). Some clones in this sample may be carry-over from other donors' samples.

Regarding this clonotype: A read error may explain this, as a much larger clone is one base away. The chain carries TRBV7-2 and TRBJ2-5; D may be TRBD1 (6 bases). The CDR3 is 15 residues long. CDR1 and CDR2 (germline): SGHTA, FQGNSA. The CDR3 bases are TGTGACAGCAGCTTAGTGCAGGGGCCCCAAGAGACCCAGTACTTC. It specifies CDSSLVQGPQETQYF.

V gene TRBV2 combines with J gene TRBJ1-1; 8 positions agree with TRBD1. The germline CDR1 and CDR2 sequences are SNHLY and FYNNEI. The ends lost 2 bases at V and 1 base at J; junction bases unmatched: 9. CDR3 length: 17 residues. In DNA form, the CDR3 reads TGTGCCAGCAGTGAACCTACAGGGGGAGTAAGGAACACTGAAGCTTTCTTT. Translated: CASSEPTGGVRNTEAFF.